This TCR beta chain was sequenced for a study of blood T cell repertoires in COVID-19. Background on the study: Sample material is recorded as cDNA or gDNA derived from T cells, B-cell-depleted T cells, or PBMCs.

Generated by immunoSEQ multiplex PCR, the TCRdb table keeps only in-frame clones and is missing some. This table holds approximately 90,000 clones, roughly 88% found once. The V gene's germline CDR1 is SGHNT and CDR2 YYREEE (reference sequence). V shed 4 bases and J 0 bases; nucleotides not matched to a gene: 12. The length of the CDR3 is 19 residues. The sample was peripheral blood. The TCR was taken from a woman of 80 years or more with active or convalescent COVID-19. The chain recombines TRBV5-4 with TRBJ2-4, with TRBD2 matching over 11 bases. CDR3 residues: CASSPTSGGLPIAKNIQYF. For the CDR3, the DNA is TGTGCCAGCAGCCCAACTAGCGGGGGACTACCAATAGCCAAAAACATTCAGTACTTC.